This T cell receptor beta chain was sequenced during a study of blood T cell repertoires in COVID-19. Study context: Sample material is recorded as cDNA or gDNA derived from T cells, B-cell-depleted T cells, or PBMCs.

The CDR3 has 18 amino acids. V shed 0 bases, J shed 5 bases, and the junction held 9 bases outside the gene matches. CDR1 is MNHEY and CDR2 is SMNVEV in the germline V gene (reference sequence). This clone was counted a single time. Authors' analysis steps: How many nucleated cells were present was estimated from reference gene primer amplification. TCRdb's table, derived via immunoSEQ multiplex PCR, lists solely in-frame clones and lacks some. V and J calls and clone size follow that table, whereas D and trimming were derived from the DNA. The sample gives roughly 100,000 clones, about 78% of which show up once; around 9.6% is in the top ten.

Specimen: peripheral blood. The chain is built from TRBV27 and TRBJ2-2; 10 nucleotides align to TRBD2. This clonotype was sampled from a man between 60 and 75 years old with active or convalescent COVID-19. CDR3 DNA: TGTGCCAGCAGTTTATCCCCCCGGACTAGCGGTCTTACCGGGGAGCTGTTTTTT. Translating gives CASSLSPRTSGLTGELFF.